These T cell receptor beta chains were read from a single sample in a study of OX40 agonist ivuxolimab in advanced cancers. The data were produced by immunoSEQ multiplex PCR, yet TCRdb's version contains in-frame clones alone and is incomplete. The sample lists around 38,000 clones; about 90% were seen once. Material: CD4+ or CD8+ T cells sorted from blood, obtained in a trial of the OX40 agonist ivuxolimab. The receptors shown here come from an adult with an advanced solid tumor such as melanoma, head and neck, liver or kidney cancer. Both conserved end residues are part of each CDR3. Fields, in order: CDR3 DNA, CDR3 protein, J gene, clone size, V gene, D gene. A D gene is named only where the DNA matches it firmly. Clone size is shown for a subset of rows, as once, few, many or a class of expanded clone.

CDR3nt: TGTGCCAGCAGCTTCGGGTCGGTCCGCACAGATACGCAGTATTTT; CDR3aa: CASSFGSVRTDTQYF; j_gene: TRBJ2-3; abundance: once; v_gene: TRBV7-9; d_gene: .
CDR3nt: TGCGCCAGCAGCCTCGGCCCAGAAAAAAGCAATCAGCCCCAGCATTTT; CDR3aa: CASSLGPEKSNQPQHF; j_gene: TRBJ1-5; abundance: .; v_gene: TRBV4-1; d_gene: .
CDR3nt: TGCGCCAGCAGCGGCGGGACAGGGGGCGTACCACACTACGAGCAGTACTTC; CDR3aa: CASSGGTGGVPHYEQYF; j_gene: TRBJ2-7; abundance: .; v_gene: TRBV5-1; d_gene: TRBD1
CDR3nt: TGTGCCAGCAGCCCGACAAATTTTTACAATGAGCAGTTCTTC; CDR3aa: CASSPTNFYNEQFF; j_gene: TRBJ2-1; abundance: .; v_gene: TRBV21-1; d_gene: .
CDR3nt: TGCGCCAGCAGCTTAGGTCTTAGGGCGGACCCTGAAGCTTTCTTT; CDR3aa: CASSLGLRADPEAFF; j_gene: TRBJ1-1; abundance: .; v_gene: TRBV5-1; d_gene: .
CDR3nt: TGTGCCAGCAGTGAGGGGCATCCTGGGGTATATTCGGGCTACACCTTC; CDR3aa: CASSEGHPGVYSGYTF; j_gene: TRBJ1-2; abundance: .; v_gene: TRBV6-1; d_gene: .
CDR3nt: TGCGCCAGCAGCCAAGATGCACTAAGTAAGGATGAGCAGTTCTTC; CDR3aa: CASSQDALSKDEQFF; j_gene: TRBJ2-1; abundance: .; v_gene: TRBV4-1; d_gene: .
CDR3nt: TGTGCCAGCAGTCCGCGGACTAGCAGAACAGATACGCAGTATTTT; CDR3aa: CASSPRTSRTDTQYF; j_gene: TRBJ2-3; abundance: .; v_gene: TRBV28; d_gene: TRBD2
CDR3nt: TGTGCCAGCAGTTACTCGACTAGCAGCTCGGATGAGCAGTTCTTC; CDR3aa: CASSYSTSSSDEQFF; j_gene: TRBJ2-1; abundance: .; v_gene: TRBV6-5; d_gene: TRBD2
CDR3nt: TGTGCCAGCAGGGGAATCGGGGACTCCATCACAGATACGCAGTATTTT; CDR3aa: CASRGIGDSITDTQYF; j_gene: TRBJ2-3; abundance: .; v_gene: TRBV2; d_gene: .
CDR3nt: TGTGCCAGCGCAGGGATCGGCTATGGCTACACCTTC; CDR3aa: CASAGIGYGYTF; j_gene: TRBJ1-2; abundance: .; v_gene: TRBV27; d_gene: .
CDR3nt: TGTGCCAGCAGATTGACTAGCGGGAGACAAGAGACCCAGTACTTC; CDR3aa: CASRLTSGRQETQYF; j_gene: TRBJ2-5; abundance: .; v_gene: TRBV2; d_gene: TRBD2
CDR3nt: TGTGCCAGCAGCTATACAGGGACTGAAGCTTTCTTT; CDR3aa: CASSYTGTEAFF; j_gene: TRBJ1-1; abundance: .; v_gene: TRBV7-9; d_gene: .
CDR3nt: TGCGCCAGCAGCTTAGCGGGTGGAACCGTAGCGGGAGAAAGGGAGCAGTACTTC; CDR3aa: CASSLAGGTVAGEREQYF; j_gene: TRBJ2-7; abundance: .; v_gene: TRBV5-1; d_gene: TRBD2
CDR3nt: TGTGCCAGCAGTTCAACCCCTCGGGGCACTGAAGCTTTCTTT; CDR3aa: CASSSTPRGTEAFF; j_gene: TRBJ1-1; abundance: .; v_gene: TRBV6-5; d_gene: .
CDR3nt: TGCGCCAGCAGTCAAGTTCATGGGGGGAGTCAGGAGACCCAGTACTTC; CDR3aa: CASSQVHGGSQETQYF; j_gene: TRBJ2-5; abundance: once; v_gene: TRBV23-1; d_gene: .
CDR3nt: TGTGCCAGCAGCTTAGTAGCGGTGACCTACGAGCAGTACTTC; CDR3aa: CASSLVAVTYEQYF; j_gene: TRBJ2-7; abundance: .; v_gene: TRBV11-2; d_gene: .
CDR3nt: TGTGCCAGCAGCCCGAAGGACAGGACCAATGAAAAACTGTTTTTT; CDR3aa: CASSPKDRTNEKLFF; j_gene: TRBJ1-4; abundance: .; v_gene: TRBV7-9; d_gene: TRBD1
CDR3nt: TGTGCCAGTGGGGGCAGCGTACACTCTGGGGCCAACGTCCTGACTTTC; CDR3aa: CASGGSVHSGANVLTF; j_gene: TRBJ2-6; abundance: .; v_gene: TRBV19; d_gene: .
CDR3nt: TGTGCCAGCAGCGTAGGAAACAATGAGCAGTTCTTC; CDR3aa: CASSVGNNEQFF; j_gene: TRBJ2-1; abundance: .; v_gene: TRBV9; d_gene: .
CDR3nt: TGTGCTAGTGCTATTCGAGGGGGAAGAAGGGAAGCTTTCTTT; CDR3aa: CASAIRGGRREAFF; j_gene: TRBJ1-1; abundance: .; v_gene: TRBV12-5; d_gene: .
CDR3nt: TGCGCCAGCAGCACTAACGGGGAGCAGTACTTC; CDR3aa: CASSTNGEQYF; j_gene: TRBJ2-7; abundance: .; v_gene: TRBV4-1; d_gene: .
CDR3nt: TGTGCCAGCAGTTTCACGGGACGTCTCAATGGCTACACCTTC; CDR3aa: CASSFTGRLNGYTF; j_gene: TRBJ1-2; abundance: .; v_gene: TRBV28; d_gene: .
CDR3nt: TGTGCCAGCAGTTCCCACCCGGGGGGGGAGCTGTTTTTT; CDR3aa: CASSSHPGGELFF; j_gene: TRBJ2-2; abundance: .; v_gene: TRBV28; d_gene: .
CDR3nt: TGTGCCAGCAGCTTGATTAGAGGGTTGAACACTGAAGCTTTCTTT; CDR3aa: CASSLIRGLNTEAFF; j_gene: TRBJ1-1; abundance: once; v_gene: TRBV7-8; d_gene: .
CDR3nt: TGCGCCAGCAACTCGGGGGCCGTTTATGGCTACACCTTC; CDR3aa: CASNSGAVYGYTF; j_gene: TRBJ1-2; abundance: .; v_gene: TRBV10-2; d_gene: .
CDR3nt: TGTGCCAGCTCTCCCAGTGCCGGCACTGAAGCTTTCTTT; CDR3aa: CASSPSAGTEAFF; j_gene: TRBJ1-1; abundance: .; v_gene: TRBV18; d_gene: .
CDR3nt: TGCGCCAGCAACCGGGTGCGGGGGAACACCGGGGAGCTGTTTTTT; CDR3aa: CASNRVRGNTGELFF; j_gene: TRBJ2-2; abundance: .; v_gene: TRBV10-1; d_gene: .
CDR3nt: TGTGCCAGCAGCCTGAACCTCTATGGCTACACCTTC; CDR3aa: CASSLNLYGYTF; j_gene: TRBJ1-2; abundance: .; v_gene: TRBV28; d_gene: .
CDR3nt: TGTGCCAGTAGTATGACTAGCGGGCCCACAGATACGCAGTATTTT; CDR3aa: CASSMTSGPTDTQYF; j_gene: TRBJ2-3; abundance: .; v_gene: TRBV19; d_gene: TRBD2
CDR3nt: TGTGCCAGCAGCTTAGCGTCGGGGACTAGCGGGATAGATGAGCAGTTCTTC; CDR3aa: CASSLASGTSGIDEQFF; j_gene: TRBJ2-1; abundance: .; v_gene: TRBV11-2; d_gene: TRBD2
CDR3nt: TGTGCCAGCAGCCCCATGGGTAGCATTGAGGAGCAGTTCTTC; CDR3aa: CASSPMGSIEEQFF; j_gene: TRBJ2-1; abundance: .; v_gene: TRBV9; d_gene: .
CDR3nt: TGTGCCAGTAGGGCACTATTCGGGACTGGCCACAATGAGCAGTTCTTC; CDR3aa: CASRALFGTGHNEQFF; j_gene: TRBJ2-1; abundance: .; v_gene: TRBV19; d_gene: .
CDR3nt: TGTGCCAGCAGCTTAGGGGGGATAGTGGGTGGTCAGCCCCAGCATTTT; CDR3aa: CASSLGGIVGGQPQHF; j_gene: TRBJ1-5; abundance: .; v_gene: TRBV11-2; d_gene: .
CDR3nt: TGCAGCGTCCCGAGTACGAACACCGGGGAGCTGTTTTTT; CDR3aa: CSVPSTNTGELFF; j_gene: TRBJ2-2; abundance: .; v_gene: TRBV29-1; d_gene: .
CDR3nt: TGTGCCAGCAGCTTACCCTTTACGATAGATACGCAGTATTTT; CDR3aa: CASSLPFTIDTQYF; j_gene: TRBJ2-3; abundance: once; v_gene: TRBV5-8; d_gene: .